This TCR beta chain was identified during a study of blood T cell repertoires in COVID-19. Study as a whole: COVID-19 samples collected from the United States, Italy and Spain covered acute and convalescent phases.

The repertoire was sequenced with immunoSEQ multiplex PCR; TCRdb's copy has only in-frame clones and lacks some. The sample carries 30,000 to 40,000 clones, over 80% recorded once. Sequences were obtained from peripheral blood. The sequence was collected from a man aged 50 or older with active COVID-19.

The CDR3 protein is CASSQEHRVYGTEAFF. The CDR3 DNA is TGCGCCAGCAGCCAAGAGCACAGGGTATACGGCACTGAAGCTTTCTTT. The chain carries TRBV4-1 and TRBJ1-1; TRBD1 is a possible D gene (6 bases). The germline V gene encodes CDR1 MGHRA and CDR2 YSYEKL. With 0 bases removed from V and 4 bases from J, the gap between germline ends came to 15 bases. The CDR3 loop spans 16 amino acids.